This TCR beta chain is drawn from a study of blood T cell repertoires in COVID-19. TCRdb's copy holds only in-frame clones and misses some; the assay was immunoSEQ multiplex PCR. This table holds just over 350,000 clones, 86% found once. The clonotype originates from an older woman with COVID-19, enrolled during active disease. The sample taken for sequencing was peripheral blood.

The CDR3 protein is CATSDGRGHYNEQFF. For the CDR3, the DNA is TGTGCCACCAGTGATGGGCGGGGGCACTACAATGAGCAGTTCTTC. This rearrangement joins TRBV24-1 to TRBJ2-1; maybe TRBD2 (7 bases). CDR1 KGHDR and CDR2 SFDVKD come from the germline V gene. This CDR3 spans 15 amino acids. Trimming left V 3 bases short and J 3 bases short, with 11 bases between.